These 19 T cell receptor beta chains came from one sample sequenced in a study of blood T cell repertoires in COVID-19. Here immunoSEQ multiplex PCR was the method, and the copy in TCRdb shows in-frame clones only, minus some. The sample carries fewer than 250,000 clones, approximately 85% recorded once. The sample was peripheral blood. The source is an older woman with acute or convalescent COVID-19.

The chain carries TRBV6-5 and TRBJ2-7; D is unclear. The CDR3 contains 12 residues. V lost 7 bases to trimming and J lost 6 bases, with 13 bases between them. Looked up from germline, CDR1 is MNHEY and CDR2 is SVGAGI. CDR3 region: CASMVAASEQYF. The CDR3 bases are TGTGCCAGCATGGTAGCAGCCTCCGAGCAGTACTTC.

The chain recombines TRBV3-1 (or the pseudogene TRBV3-2) with TRBJ1-1; D is perhaps TRBD1 (5 bases). Germline loops: CDR1 LGHDT, CDR2 YNNKEL (reference sequence). V lost 9 bases and J lost 5, with 22 bases in between. There are 15 residues in the CDR3. CDR3 region: CASSFGGRAVTEAFF. The CDR3 DNA reads as TGTGCCAGTTCTTTCGGGGGTAGGGCGGTTACTGAAGCTTTCTTT.

The chain uses TRBV7-2 and TRBJ2-7; TRBD1 matches at 9 bases. V trimming: 5 bases; J trimming: 2 bases; junction bases outside the gene matches: 19. The CDR3 spans 19 residues. Germline V gives CDR1 SGHTA, CDR2 FQGNSA. The chain's CDR3 is CASSPGWGQGTSSPYEQYF. CDR3 DNA: TGTGCCAGCAGCCCCGGGTGGGGACAGGGTACTTCTAGCCCCTACGAGCAGTACTTC.

V is TRBV12-3 or TRBV12-4 and J is TRBJ1-1, with D maybe TRBD1 (6 bases). The CDR3 contains 12 residues. V was trimmed by 6 bases and J by 11 bases, leaving 16 bases between them. In DNA form, the CDR3 reads TGTGCCAGCAGGGATCAGGGGAGAGGGGCTTTCTTT. Protein product: CASRDQGRGAFF.

The rearrangement joins TRBV30 to TRBJ1-4, with D uncertain. The germline V gene encodes CDR1 GTSNPN and CDR2 SVGIG (reference sequence). The CDR3 is 17 residues long. Trimming took off 7 bases at V and 2 bases at J, with 23 bases between the two ends. The CDR3 sequence: CAFIREKRFGTNEKLFF. The CDR3 region has the DNA TGTGCCTTCATACGGGAGAAGCGTTTTGGCACTAATGAAAAACTGTTTTTT. The variable domain in full, completed from reference TRBV30 and TRBJ1-4, reads SQTIHQWPATLVQPVGSPLSLECTVEGTSNPNLYWYRQAAGRGLQLLFYSVGIGQISSEVPQNLSASRPQDRQFILSSKKLLLSDSGFYLCAFIREKRFGTNEKLFFGSGTQLSVL.

V and J are TRBV6-5 and TRBJ1-4; possible D gene TRBD1, 6 bases. The CDR3 loop spans 13 amino acids. Germline loops: CDR1 MNHEY, CDR2 SVGAGI. V was trimmed by 4 bases and J by 11 bases, leaving 14 bases between them. CDR3 DNA: TGTGCCAGCAGTTGGGTAGGGGGTGAGAAACTGTTTTTT. Translation: CASSWVGGEKLFF.

This sequence joins TRBV27 and TRBJ2-7; weak D call: TRBD2 (7 bases). There are 15 residues in the CDR3. With 0 bases removed from V and 2 bases from J, the gap between germline ends came to 11 bases. Germline V gives CDR1 MNHEY, CDR2 SMNVEV (reference sequence). The CDR3 DNA is TGTGCCAGCAGTTTATCGGGGGGGGCACCCTACGAGCAGTACTTC. The encoded protein is CASSLSGGAPYEQYF.

This rearrangement joins TRBV5-1 to TRBJ1-4; unclear D gene. CDR1 SGHRS and CDR2 YFSETQ come from the germline V gene. The ends were cut back, 2 bases at V and 0 bases at J, with 11 bases in the middle. This CDR3 contains 16 residues. CDR3 sequence reads: CASSFSSFATNEKLFF. For the CDR3, the DNA is TGCGCCAGCAGCTTTAGCAGTTTTGCAACTAATGAAAAACTGTTTTTT.

This sequence joins TRBV10-3 and TRBJ1-5; D remains ambiguous. V lost 3 bases to trimming and J lost 3 bases, with 6 bases between them. Germline CDR1 and CDR2: ENHRY and SYGVKD. The CDR3 contains 13 residues. The CDR3 nucleotides read TGTGCCATCAGTGACAGGTACAATCAGCCCCAGCATTTT. Translation gives CAISDRYNQPQHF.

This chain uses TRBV3-1 (or the pseudogene TRBV3-2) with TRBJ2-1; TRBD2 aligns across 12 bases. Germline V gene lookup returns CDR1 LGHDT and CDR2 YNNKEL (reference sequence). The ends lost 0 bases at V and 7 bases at J; junction bases unmatched: 10. The CDR3 has 18 residues. The CDR3 DNA is TGTGCCAGCAGCCAAGATTTATCCGGGACTAGCGGGCGGAATGAGCAGTTCTTC. As protein: CASSQDLSGTSGRNEQFF.

The chain recombines TRBV12-2 with TRBJ1-1; the table's D call TRBD1 went unverified against the DNA. TRBV12-2 is tagged as a pseudogene. This CDR3 has 18 residues. The CDR3 sequence: CASRLDTGTEDRNTEAFF. The CDR3 DNA is TGTGCAAGTCGCTTAGACACCGGGACGGAGGACAGGAACACTGAAGCTTTCTTT.

This clone appeared many times. V usage is TRBV7-2 and J usage is TRBJ1-2; unclear D gene. Germline CDR1 is SGHTA and CDR2 is FQGNSA. CDR3 size: 14 residues. V was trimmed by 5 bases and J by 5 bases, leaving 15 bases between them. CDR3 nucleotide sequence: TGTGCCAGCAGCAGCGGCAGCGACTTTTATGGCTACACCTTC. This translates into CASSSGSDFYGYTF.

This rearrangement joins TRBV11-1 to TRBJ2-1; 12 bases agree with TRBD1. The CDR3 is 16 amino acids. Germline loops: CDR1 SGHAT, CDR2 FQDESV (reference sequence). V shed 2 bases and J 8 bases; nucleotides not matched to a gene: 7. In nucleotides, the CDR3 is TGTGCCAGCAGCTTAAATCCGGGACAGGGGGCGGATGAGCAGTTCTTC. The encoded protein is CASSLNPGQGADEQFF.

V gene TRBV29-1 combines with J gene TRBJ1-1; weak D call: TRBD1 (6 bases). V lost 1 base and J 3 bases, leaving 12 bases between the germline ends. This CDR3 has 14 residues. Germline V gives CDR1 SQVTM, CDR2 ANQGSEA. The CDR3 DNA follows: TGCAGCGTTGAAGTGGGGGGGCGGTACACTGAAGCTTTCTTT. This codes for CSVEVGGRYTEAFF.

The chain uses TRBV5-1 and TRBJ1-4, with D maybe TRBD1 (6 bases). Germline CDR1 and CDR2: SGHRS and YFSETQ. V was trimmed by 4 bases and J by 0 bases, leaving 10 bases between them. The CDR3 spans 15 residues. The CDR3 protein is CASSTDSSTNEKLFF. DNA for the CDR3: TGCGCCAGCAGCACGGACAGTTCAACTAATGAAAAACTGTTTTTT.

The V call is TRBV20-1, the J call TRBJ2-5; tentatively, D is TRBD1 (6 bases). This CDR3 comprises 15 residues. V lost 6 bases to trimming and J lost 4 bases, with 21 bases between them. Germline V gene sequence: CDR1 DFQATT, CDR2 SNEGSKA (reference sequence). Here the CDR3 DNA reads TGCAGTGCCAGTCCGGCAGGGGATATTCGAGAGACCCAGTACTTC. Translating gives CSASPAGDIRETQYF.

The gene calls are TRBV5-6 and TRBJ1-4, with 9 bases aligning to TRBD1. This CDR3 spans 18 amino acids. The J segment lost 6 bases and the V segment lost 0 bases, leaving 12 bases of the junction unmatched. CDR1 and CDR2 from the germline V gene are SGHDT and YYEEEE. The CDR3: CASSLEGTGTGKDEKLFF. The CDR3 DNA is TGTGCCAGCAGCTTGGAAGGGACAGGGACGGGTAAAGATGAAAAACTGTTTTTT.

The chain employs TRBV29-1 and TRBJ1-1; 9 positions match TRBD1. The V gene end was trimmed by 7 bases and the J gene end by 1 base; junction bases not matched to a gene: 4. CDR3 length equals 13 residues. The germline V gene has CDR1 SQVTM and CDR2 ANQGSEA. The CDR3 loop is CSADRGTNTEAFF. DNA for the CDR3: TGCAGCGCGGACAGGGGAACGAACACTGAAGCTTTCTTT.

The chain is built from TRBV10-3 and TRBJ2-1; 8 nucleotides agree with TRBD2. V dropped 5 bases and J dropped 4; count of bases not matched to a gene: 7. The CDR3 length is 15 residues. CDR1 is ENHRY, CDR2 SYGVKD, per germline. Here the CDR3 DNA reads TGTGCCATCAGTCTATATAGCGGGGATTACAATGAGCAGTTCTTC. It translates to CAISLYSGDYNEQFF.